This T cell receptor (beta chain) was obtained from a study of identifying expanded T cells in peripheral blood. Study findings and constraints: Technical replicates showed around 1.3 changed clones; approximately 2 weeks roughly 15; four weeks 19. Clone count variance between two-week samples rose with total template count.

Per the germline V gene, CDR1 is SGHTA and CDR2 is FQGNSA. CDR3 length: 17 residues. J was trimmed by 2 bases and V by 2 bases; bases with no gene match: 8. Regarding this clone: Antigen: not known.

The assay was immunoSEQ multiplex PCR, and TCRdb's table has in-frame clones only and misses some. The sample yields about 80,000 clones, more than 75% seen once. Healthy donors had no documented immune events, such as infections, while sampled. This chain uses TRBV7-2 with TRBJ2-7; 11 bases are shared with TRBD2. Input material: blood. This receptor was obtained from a person aged 18 to 75 in good health. The CDR3 is CASSLRATSGDPYEQYF. CDR3 in DNA: TGTGCCAGCAGCTTAAGGGCGACTAGCGGGGATCCCTACGAGCAGTACTTC.